This TCR beta chain is from a study of cytomegalovirus exposure and HLA in healthy donors. Findings and limits, study-wide: Published work reported that the classifier diagnosed cytomegalovirus status with high specificity and sensitivity.

PCR used 60 Vbeta primers and 13 Jbeta primers. Method: immunoSEQ multiplex PCR; TCRdb's copy keeps in-frame clones and lacks some. The sample has 150,000 or so clones; about 85% are singletons. This clone has only one observation. Its antigen is unknown. Deletions cut 6 bases from V and 2 bases from J, with 11 bases between. CDR3 length: 13 amino acids. CDR1 and CDR2 (germline): SGHRS, YFSETQ. The TCR originated in a man between 18 and 29 years old in good health and CMV-seropositive. The V call is TRBV5-1, the J call TRBJ1-2; tentative D call: TRBD1 (6 bases). The sample was PBMCs. The CDR3 DNA reads TGCGCCAGCAATGACGACAGGAACTATGGCTACACCTTC. This gives the protein CASNDDRNYGYTF.